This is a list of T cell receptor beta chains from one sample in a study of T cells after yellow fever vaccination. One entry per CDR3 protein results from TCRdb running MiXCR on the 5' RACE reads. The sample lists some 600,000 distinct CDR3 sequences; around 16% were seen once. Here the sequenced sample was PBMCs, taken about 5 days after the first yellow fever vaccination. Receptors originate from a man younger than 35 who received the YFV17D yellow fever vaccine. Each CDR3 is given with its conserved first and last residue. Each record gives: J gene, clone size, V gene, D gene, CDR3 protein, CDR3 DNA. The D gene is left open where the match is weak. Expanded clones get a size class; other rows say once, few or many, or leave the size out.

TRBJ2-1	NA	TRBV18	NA	CASSGGHGSEQFF	TGTGCCAGCTCAGGCGGACATGGTAGTGAGCAGTTCTTC
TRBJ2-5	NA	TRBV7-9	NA	CASSPISGETQYF	TGTGCCAGCAGCCCTATATCGGGGGAGACCCAGTACTTC
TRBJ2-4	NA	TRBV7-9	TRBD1	CASSTEGQGIQYF	TGTGCCAGCAGCACGGAGGGACAGGGCATTCAGTACTTC
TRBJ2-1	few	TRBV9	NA	CASSVEGQSYNEQFF	TGTGCCAGCAGCGTAGAGGGCCAGTCTTACAATGAGCAGTTCTTC
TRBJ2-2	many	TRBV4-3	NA	CASSQATATYTGELFF	TGCGCCAGCAGCCAAGCGACCGCGACGTACACCGGGGAGCTGTTTTTT
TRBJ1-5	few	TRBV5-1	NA	CASSLVPQDLNQPQHF	TGCGCCAGCAGCTTGGTCCCGCAGGACCTCAATCAGCCCCAGCATTTT
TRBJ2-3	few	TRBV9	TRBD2	CASSVAGGQSTDTQYF	TGTGCCAGCAGCGTAGCGGGGGGGCAGAGCACAGATACGCAGTATTTT
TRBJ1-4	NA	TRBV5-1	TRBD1	CASSLLGGTAHNEKLFF	TGCGCCAGCAGCTTGCTTGGGGGGACAGCTCATAATGAAAAACTGTTTTTT
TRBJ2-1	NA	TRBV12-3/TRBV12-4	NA	CASSAGAWGLF	TGTGCCAGCAGTGCCGGGGCTTGGGGGCTCTTC
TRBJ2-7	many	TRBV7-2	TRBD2	CASSRSGIYEQYF	TGTGCCAGCAGCCGTAGCGGGATCTACGAGCAGTACTTC
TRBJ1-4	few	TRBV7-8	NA	CASSSSRDEKLFF	TGTGCCAGCAGCTCGTCAAGGGATGAAAAACTGTTTTTT
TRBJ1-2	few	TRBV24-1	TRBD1	CATRGQGVYGYTF	TGTGCCACCAGGGGACAGGGCGTCTATGGCTACACCTTC
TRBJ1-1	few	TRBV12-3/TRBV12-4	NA	CASSSWSGVEAFF	TGTGCCAGCAGTTCTTGGTCGGGCGTTGAAGCTTTCTTT
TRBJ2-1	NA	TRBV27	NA	CASSLSLVRNEQFF	TGTGCCAGCAGTTTATCTCTCGTCAGGAATGAGCAGTTCTTC
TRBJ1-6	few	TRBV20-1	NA	CSASPSGTANSPLHF	TGCAGTGCTAGCCCCTCCGGGACGGCAAATTCACCCCTCCACTTT
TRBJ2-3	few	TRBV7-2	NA	CASTARWGYDTQYF	TGTGCCAGCACGGCCCGATGGGGATATGATACGCAGTATTTT
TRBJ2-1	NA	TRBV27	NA	CASSLSWYGDGNNEQFF	TGTGCCAGCAGTTTATCGTGGTATGGGGACGGGAACAATGAGCAGTTCTTC
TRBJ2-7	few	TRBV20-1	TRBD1	CSALRDREDEQYF	TGCAGTGCGCTCCGGGACAGGGAGGACGAGCAGTACTTC